This T cell receptor (beta chain) is drawn from a study of memory CD4+ T cells and cytomegalovirus serostatus. At the level of the study: Donors were healthy Belgian adults, 8 to 10 CMV seropositive and about two dozen seronegative.

CDR1 LNHDA and CDR2 SQIVND come from the germline V gene (reference sequence). V lost 4 bases to trimming and J lost 9 bases, with 10 bases between them. The CDR3 has 12 residues. Study conclusions and caveats: Suggested: most of the CMV-linked TCR signature lies in CD4+ memory cells.

Source study methods: After removing out-of-frame reads, around 2,100,000 distinct TCRbeta sequences remained. This table comes from immunoSEQ multiplex PCR, and its TCRdb copy is limited to in-frame clones, with some not included. That table furnishes V, J and clone size, whereas the DNA furnished D and trimming. The top ten clones hold 2.6% of a sample with approximately 50,000 clones, over 70% of them seen once. As to this clone: Its antigen is still unknown.

The sort gate was single viable CD3+CD4+CD8-CD45RO+ cells for memory CD4+ T cells. Serostatus was set by detecting CMV pp150, pp28, p38, p52 IgG. The sequenced sample was memory CD4+ T cells from blood. This receptor was obtained from an adult in good health and CMV-seropositive. The gene calls are TRBV19 and TRBJ1-5; D might be TRBD1 (6 bases). The CDR3: CASSKEGGPQHF. CDR3 nucleotide sequence: TGTGCCAGTAGTAAGGAGGGGGGGCCCCAGCATTTT.